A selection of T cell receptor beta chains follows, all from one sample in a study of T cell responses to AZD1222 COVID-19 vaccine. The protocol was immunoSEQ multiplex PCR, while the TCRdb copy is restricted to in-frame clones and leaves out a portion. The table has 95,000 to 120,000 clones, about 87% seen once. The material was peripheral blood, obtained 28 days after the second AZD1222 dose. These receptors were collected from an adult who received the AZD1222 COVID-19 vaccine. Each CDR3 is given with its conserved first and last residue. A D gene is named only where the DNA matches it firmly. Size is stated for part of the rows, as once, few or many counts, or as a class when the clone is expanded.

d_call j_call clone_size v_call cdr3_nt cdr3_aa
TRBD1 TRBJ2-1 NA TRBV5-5 TGTGCCAGCAGCAGACAGGGGGCCTCTAACAATGAGCAGTTCTTC CASSRQGASNNEQFF
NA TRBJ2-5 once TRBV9 TGTGCCAGCAGCGTCGGTATCGACAGGCAAGAGACCCAGTACTTC CASSVGIDRQETQYF
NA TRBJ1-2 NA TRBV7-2 TGTGCCAGCAGCTCAAGCGGCACAGCTCTTAGCTATGGCTACACCTTC CASSSSGTALSYGYTF
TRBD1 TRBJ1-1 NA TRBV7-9 TGTGCCAGCAGCTGGACAGGGAACACTGAAGCTTTCTTT CASSWTGNTEAFF
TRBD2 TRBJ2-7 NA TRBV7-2 TGTGCCAGCAGCTTTTCGCGCGGGACTACCTACGAGCAGTACTTC CASSFSRGTTYEQYF
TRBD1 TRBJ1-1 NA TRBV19 TGTGCCAGTAGAAAGCACGGGACAGGGGATACGATAACTGAAGCTTTCTTT CASRKHGTGDTITEAFF
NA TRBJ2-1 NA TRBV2 TGTGCCAGCAGCGCCGGACAGTTGAATGAGCAGTTCTTC CASSAGQLNEQFF
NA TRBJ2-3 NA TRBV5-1 TGCGCCAGCAGCTTGTGGGGTACAGATACGCAGTATTTT CASSLWGTDTQYF
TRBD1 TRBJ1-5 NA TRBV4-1 TGCGCCAGCAGCCCAGACAGGGGGGATCAGCCCCAGCATTTT CASSPDRGDQPQHF
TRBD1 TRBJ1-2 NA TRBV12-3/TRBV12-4 TGTGCCAGCAGTTTAGGGGACAGGGTTGGCTACACCTTC CASSLGDRVGYTF
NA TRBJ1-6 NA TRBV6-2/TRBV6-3 TGTGCCAGCAGTTACGGGCAGGGGCACAATTCACCCCTCCACTTT CASSYGQGHNSPLHF
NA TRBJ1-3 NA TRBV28 TGTGCCAGCAGTTTGGTAAACACCATATATTTT CASSLVNTIYF
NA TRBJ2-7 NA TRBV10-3 TGTGCCATCAGTGAGGGGACAAAAGGGGCTAAAGAGCAGTACTTC CAISEGTKGAKEQYF
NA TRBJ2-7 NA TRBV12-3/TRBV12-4 TGTGCCAGCAGGTCCGGCTCCCACGAGCAGTACTTC CASRSGSHEQYF
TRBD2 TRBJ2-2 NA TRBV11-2 TGTGCCAGCAGCTTAAGGACTAGCGGGGTATTAACCGGGGAGCTGTTTTTT CASSLRTSGVLTGELFF
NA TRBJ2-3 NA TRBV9 TGTGCCAGCAGTCCAACTGGGGCCCGGGATACGCAGTATTTT CASSPTGARDTQYF
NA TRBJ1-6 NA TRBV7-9 TGTGCCAGCAGCTCCCCGGGACGCAATTCACCCCTCCACTTT CASSSPGRNSPLHF
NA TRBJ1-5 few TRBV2 TGTGCCAGCAGATTCCGACAGTCCGGAGATCAGCCCCAGCATTTT CASRFRQSGDQPQHF
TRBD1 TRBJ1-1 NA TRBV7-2 TGTGCCAGCAGCCCCGACAGGGGGCGGACTGAAGCTTTCTTT CASSPDRGRTEAFF
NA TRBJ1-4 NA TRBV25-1 TGTGCCAGCATTGGACAGTTTCCTAATGAAAAACTGTTTTTT CASIGQFPNEKLFF
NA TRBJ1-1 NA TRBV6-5 TGTGCCAGCAGTCCCTCGGGACTGGGGAACACTGAAGCTTTCTTT CASSPSGLGNTEAFF
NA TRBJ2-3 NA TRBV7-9 TGTGCCAGCAACCTATTGGTCGGGGATACGCAGTATTTT CASNLLVGDTQYF
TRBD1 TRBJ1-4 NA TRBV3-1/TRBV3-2 TGTGCCAGCAGCACAGGACAGGGAGGCGAAAAACTGTTTTTT CASSTGQGGEKLFF
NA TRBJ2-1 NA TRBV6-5 TGTGCCAGCATGTACGGGAACTCCTACAATGAGCAGTTCTTC CASMYGNSYNEQFF
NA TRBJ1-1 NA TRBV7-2 TGTGCCAGCAGCTACGGGACATACTTTGAAGCTTTCTTT CASSYGTYFEAFF
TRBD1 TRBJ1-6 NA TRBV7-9 TGTGCCAGCAGTCCCGGACAGGGGGCTACCTATAATTCACCCCTCCACTTT CASSPGQGATYNSPLHF
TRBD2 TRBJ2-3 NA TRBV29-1 TGCAGCGTTGAATTCGGGACTAGCTTTGCAGATACGCAGTATTTT CSVEFGTSFADTQYF
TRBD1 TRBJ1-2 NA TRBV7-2 TGTGCCAGCAGCTCGGGACAGAACTATGGCTACACCTTC CASSSGQNYGYTF
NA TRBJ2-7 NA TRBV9 TGTGCCAGCAGCGTGACCCTGACGAGCTCCTACGAGCAGTACTTC CASSVTLTSSYEQYF
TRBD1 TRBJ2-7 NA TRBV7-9 TGTGCCAGCAGCTCCGGGACAGGGCCGTCCTACGAGCAGTACTTC CASSSGTGPSYEQYF
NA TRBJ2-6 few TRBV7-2 TGTGCCAGCAGCTCTCCGAAATCTGGGGCCAACGTCCTGACTTTC CASSSPKSGANVLTF
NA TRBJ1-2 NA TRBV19 TGTGCCAGTAGTATGCCCGTCAGGGGTAACTATGGCTACACCTTC CASSMPVRGNYGYTF
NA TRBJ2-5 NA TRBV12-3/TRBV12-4 TGTGCCAGCAAGCAAAAAGAGACCCAGTACTTC CASKQKETQYF
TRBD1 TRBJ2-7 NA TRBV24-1 TGTGCCACCAGTGACGGCCTAGGTCAGGGGGTCTCCTACGAGCAGTACTTC CATSDGLGQGVSYEQYF
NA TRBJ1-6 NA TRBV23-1 TGCGCCAGCAGTCAAAACACCAATAGGGTCAAGTGTGATTCACCCCTCCACTTT CASSQNTNRVKCDSPLHF
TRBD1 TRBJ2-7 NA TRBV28 TGTGCCATGGCCGGGACAGGGCACAAAGAGCAGTACTTC CAMAGTGHKEQYF
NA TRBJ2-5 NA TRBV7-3 TGTGCCAGCAGTCCTACCGGGACCCAAGAGACCCAGTACTTC CASSPTGTQETQYF
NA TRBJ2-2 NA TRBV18 TGTGCCAGCTCACCACCTCCTCCGGAGTACTTAATATCGAACACCGGGGAGCTGTTTTTT CASSPPPPEYLISNTGELFF